This is a list of T cell receptor beta chains from one sample in a study of blood T cell repertoires in COVID-19. The assay was immunoSEQ multiplex PCR, and TCRdb's table has in-frame clones only and misses some. The table includes roughly 200,000 clones, under 85% detected once. The sample taken for sequencing was peripheral blood. These receptors all stem from a woman aged 30 to 39 with COVID-19, enrolled during active disease. Each CDR3 is given with its conserved first and last residue. D genes are given only for firm matches. Clone size, where shown, is once, few, many, or a class for clones that have expanded.

D gene: TRBD1; V gene: TRBV19; clone size: .; J gene: TRBJ2-2; CDR3 DNA: TGTGCCAGTAGTTCATCTCAGGGGGCCCACACCGGGGAGCTGTTTTTT; CDR3 protein: CASSSSQGAHTGELFF
D gene: .; V gene: TRBV29-1; clone size: .; J gene: TRBJ2-1; CDR3 DNA: TGCAGCGTAGAACAGGACTTAGACAATGAGCAGTTCTTC; CDR3 protein: CSVEQDLDNEQFF
D gene: TRBD2; V gene: TRBV6-2/TRBV6-3; clone size: few; J gene: TRBJ2-3; CDR3 DNA: TGTGCCAGCAGCCCGAGCGGGCGGCGGGAGGGCCTAGATACGCAGTATTTT; CDR3 protein: CASSPSGRREGLDTQYF
D gene: .; V gene: TRBV6-2/TRBV6-3; clone size: .; J gene: TRBJ2-5; CDR3 DNA: TGTGCCAGCAGTCTCTCACAGGAAGAGACCCAGTACTTC; CDR3 protein: CASSLSQEETQYF
D gene: TRBD2; V gene: TRBV11-2; clone size: .; J gene: TRBJ2-1; CDR3 DNA: TGTGCCAGCAGCTTAAAGCGGGGGGTCTCCTACAATGAGCAGTTCTTC; CDR3 protein: CASSLKRGVSYNEQFF
D gene: TRBD1; V gene: TRBV5-4; clone size: .; J gene: TRBJ2-5; CDR3 DNA: TGTGCCAGCAGCTCCGGGACAGGTGGAAGAGAGACCCAGTACTTC; CDR3 protein: CASSSGTGGRETQYF
D gene: .; V gene: TRBV4-3; clone size: once; J gene: TRBJ2-7; CDR3 DNA: TGCGCCAGCAGCCAAGTTCATGTTACAGAACCTATGTCTTCTAACCCCTACGAGCAGTACTTC; CDR3 protein: CASSQVHVTEPMSSNPYEQYF
D gene: TRBD1; V gene: TRBV2; clone size: .; J gene: TRBJ2-1; CDR3 DNA: TGTGCCAGCAGAGGGACAGGGGAAAGGAATGAGCAGTTCTTC; CDR3 protein: CASRGTGERNEQFF
D gene: TRBD2; V gene: TRBV4-2; clone size: few; J gene: TRBJ2-7; CDR3 DNA: TGTGCCAGCAGCCCCGGGACTAACCCTCCCGAGCAGTACTTC; CDR3 protein: CASSPGTNPPEQYF
D gene: TRBD2; V gene: TRBV7-6; clone size: .; J gene: TRBJ2-3; CDR3 DNA: TGTGCCAGCAGCCCTACCGGTGGGCGGGGGGGACATTGGATTCGACCAGATACGCAGTATTTT; CDR3 protein: CASSPTGGRGGHWIRPDTQYF
D gene: .; V gene: TRBV11-2; clone size: .; J gene: TRBJ1-6; CDR3 DNA: TGTGCCAGCAGCTTAGCACAGACGAATTCACCCCTCCACTTT; CDR3 protein: CASSLAQTNSPLHF
D gene: TRBD2; V gene: TRBV9; clone size: once; J gene: TRBJ2-5; CDR3 DNA: TGTGCCAGCAGCGTATCTGGCGGGGGGGCCGAGACCCAGTACTTC; CDR3 protein: CASSVSGGGAETQYF
D gene: .; V gene: TRBV28; clone size: .; J gene: TRBJ1-1; CDR3 DNA: TGTGCCAGCAGAAATAGGGGGTTGCAGGGACCTGAAGCTTTCTTT; CDR3 protein: CASRNRGLQGPEAFF
D gene: TRBD2; V gene: TRBV12-5; clone size: .; J gene: TRBJ2-2; CDR3 DNA: TGTGCTAGTGGTCCCCCTCGGTCGGGGGGAAACACCGGGGAGCTGTTTTTT; CDR3 protein: CASGPPRSGGNTGELFF
D gene: TRBD1; V gene: TRBV5-1; clone size: .; J gene: TRBJ2-5; CDR3 DNA: TGCGCCAGCGCCCTGGGACAGAGTTTTCAAGAGACCCAGTACTTC; CDR3 protein: CASALGQSFQETQYF
D gene: TRBD2; V gene: TRBV3-1/TRBV3-2; clone size: medium-sized; J gene: TRBJ2-5; CDR3 DNA: TGTGCCAGCAGCCAGGGGGACTACTTTCAAGAGACCCAGTACTTC; CDR3 protein: CASSQGDYFQETQYF
D gene: TRBD1; V gene: TRBV30; clone size: .; J gene: TRBJ2-7; CDR3 DNA: TGTGCCTTCATTTTAGGGGGCCGCGAGCAGTACTTC; CDR3 protein: CAFILGGREQYF